The clone carrying this T cell receptor (beta chain) was picked up many times. Its antigen is not known. TCRdb re-analysed the multiplex PCR reads in MiXCR, keeping a single row per CDR3 protein. The table includes some 130,000 distinct CDR3 sequences, just under 20% detected once. The source of the sample is a study of breast tumors, draining lymph nodes, adjacent tissues. Study-level points and caveats: That most tumor T cells come from lymph nodes remained unproven. Compared with lymph nodes, tumors were less diverse; compared with nontumor tissue, more.

Breast cancer patients provided tissue from their axillary draining lymph nodes. The CDR3 spans 13 residues. The germline V gene encodes CDR1 LGHDT and CDR2 YNNKEL (reference sequence). V was trimmed by 4 bases and J by 2 bases, leaving 6 bases between them. The sequence was collected from a female donor with breast cancer. Some clones in this sample may be carry-over from other donors' samples. The chain links TRBV3-1 to TRBJ1-3, with D hard to call. Material: axillary lymph node tissue. The CDR3 protein is CASSPNPGNTIYF. DNA of the CDR3: TGTGCCAGCAGCCCCAACCCTGGAAACACCATATATTTT. Filled out from reference TRBV3-1 and TRBJ1-3, the complete variable domain reads DTAVSQTPKYLVTQMGNDKSIKCEQNLGHDTMYWYKQDSKKFLKIMFSYNNKELIINETVPNRFSPKSPDKAHLNLHINSLELGDSAVYFCASSPNPGNTIYFGEGSWLTVV.